These 20 T cell receptor beta chains were all obtained from the same sample, sequenced in a study of blood T cell repertoires in COVID-19. TCRdb keeps only in-frame clones here, not all; method: immunoSEQ multiplex PCR. The sample holds 65,000 or so clones; approximately 80% are singletons and the top ten take just under 15%. Sample: peripheral blood. The source of these receptors is a man older than 75 with acute or convalescent COVID-19.

In DNA, the CDR3 is TGTGCCAGTAGTTCGCGGGACAGAAACAATGAGCAGTTCTTC. This encodes CASSSRDRNNEQFF. The chain employs TRBV19 and TRBJ2-1; TRBD1 is a possible D gene (7 bases). Looked up from germline, CDR1 is LNHDA and CDR2 is SQIVND (reference sequence). This CDR3 region has 14 residues. Trimming shortened V by 5 bases and J by 5 bases, and 13 bases separated the two germline ends.

The gene calls are TRBV27 and TRBJ1-5; weak D call: TRBD1 (5 bases). The CDR3 has 16 amino acids. The ends were cut back, 5 bases at V and 0 bases at J, with 14 bases in the middle. From germline, CDR1 is MNHEY and CDR2 SMNVEV (reference sequence). The DNA for the CDR3 is TGTGCCAGCAGTAAAACCGGGACTCGTAGCAATCAGCCCCAGCATTTT. Translation gives CASSKTGTRSNQPQHF.

The chain employs TRBV19 and TRBJ2-3; no clear D gene. The V gene lost 6 bases and the J gene lost 4 bases, with 11 bases spanning the gap. Germline V gene data show CDR1 as LNHDA and CDR2 as SQIVND (reference sequence). The CDR3 runs to 13 residues. The CDR3, as DNA: TGTGCCAGTAGCAGGAATGTGCCAGATACGCAGTATTTT. Translation gives CASSRNVPDTQYF.

In DNA form, the CDR3 reads TGTGCCAGCACTCGAACCGGGACAGGGGGCGACGAGCAGTACTTC. Translation: CASTRTGTGGDEQYF. V is TRBV2 and J is TRBJ2-7, with 12 bases that match TRBD1. After removal of 7 bases from V and 5 bases from J, the junction contained 9 bases not matched to a gene. This CDR3 contains 15 residues. Germline assignment: CDR1 SNHLY and CDR2 FYNNEI.

This clone was seen a few times. This chain links TRBV7-3 with TRBJ2-7, with TRBD1 as a possible D gene (6 bases). Looked up from germline, CDR1 is SGHTA and CDR2 is FQGTGA. The CDR3 is 13 amino acids. V was cut by 3 bases and J by 7 bases, with 13 bases left in between. This CDR3 reads CASSFAQGDEQYF. The CDR3 coding sequence is TGTGCCAGCAGCTTCGCACAGGGCGATGAGCAGTACTTC.

This chain links TRBV30 with TRBJ2-7; TRBD1 matches at 9 bases. The CDR3 length is 12 residues. V gave up 5 bases and J gave up 6 bases; unmatched junction bases: 5. Germline-derived CDR1 and CDR2 are GTSNPN and SVGIG (reference sequence). The CDR3 sequence: CAWDRGAREQYF. For the CDR3, the DNA is TGTGCCTGGGACAGGGGGGCGCGCGAGCAGTACTTC.

This clone was seen just once. The J gene is TRBJ2-2, the V gene TRBV4-1; 7 positions agree with TRBD1. CDR1 and CDR2 (germline): MGHRA, YSYEKL. This CDR3 region has 16 residues. Trimming removed 5 bases from V and 1 base from J; junction bases left unmatched: 7. CDR3: CASSSEGALNTGELFF. The DNA of the CDR3 is TGCGCCAGCAGCTCTGAGGGGGCTCTGAACACCGGGGAGCTGTTTTTT.

The J gene is TRBJ1-2, the V gene TRBV30, with D perhaps TRBD1 (5 bases). V was clipped by 4 bases and J by 8 bases, with 23 bases between them. The germline V gene has CDR1 GTSNPN and CDR2 SVGIG (reference sequence). The CDR3 has 15 residues. The CDR3 loop is CAWTPQRGGLGGYTF. CDR3 coding DNA: TGTGCCTGGACCCCCCAGCGGGGCGGCTTGGGAGGCTACACCTTC.

J is TRBJ1-2 and V is TRBV18; TRBD1 is a possible D gene (6 bases). Germline CDR1 KGHSH, CDR2 LQKENI. The CDR3 extends over 15 amino acids. V was trimmed by 1 base and J by 6 bases, leaving 15 bases between them. The CDR3 protein is CASSPQRQAMDGYTF. The CDR3 coding sequence is TGTGCCAGCTCACCACAGCGACAGGCAATGGATGGCTACACCTTC.

The chain employs TRBV5-4 and TRBJ2-7; TRBD1 matches at 10 bases. Germline CDR1 is SGHNT and CDR2 is YYREEE (reference sequence). V trimming: 5 bases; J trimming: 6 bases; junction bases outside the gene matches: 8. The CDR3 is made up of 14 amino acids. CDR3 region: CASRRQGAKGEQYF. As DNA, the CDR3 is TGTGCCAGCAGGCGACAGGGGGCGAAGGGCGAGCAGTACTTC.

V usage is TRBV7-2 and J usage is TRBJ2-1, with D possibly being TRBD2 (5 bases). CDR3 length: 13 residues. V lost 3 bases, J lost 7 bases, and 10 bases lay in between. Germline values: CDR1 SGHTA, CDR2 FQGNSA. CDR3 amino acids: CASSLEAHNEQFF. CDR3 coding DNA: TGTGCCAGCAGCTTGGAGGCCCATAATGAGCAGTTCTTC.

This clone was counted a single time. V gene TRBV19 combines with J gene TRBJ1-6, with TRBD1 matching over 10 bases. After removal of 3 bases from V and 10 bases from J, the junction contained 9 bases not matched to a gene. Germline CDR1 LNHDA, CDR2 SQIVND (reference sequence). This CDR3 region has 16 residues. DNA for the CDR3: TGTGCCAGTAGTATCGGAGACAGGGGGCAGGGATCACCCCTCCACTTT. Translated, it gives CASSIGDRGQGSPLHF.

V usage is TRBV7-9 and J usage is TRBJ1-5, with 7 bases aligning to TRBD1. Germline loops: CDR1 SEHNR, CDR2 FQNEAQ (reference sequence). The CDR3 contains 15 residues. J was trimmed by 5 bases and V by 5 bases; bases with no gene match: 9. As DNA, the CDR3 is TGTGCCAGCAGCCCCCTCGAAGGGGGCGATCAGCCCCAGCATTTT. Residues: CASSPLEGGDQPQHF.

The V call is TRBV19, the J call TRBJ1-2; perhaps TRBD1 as D (5 bases). V lost 8 bases to trimming and J lost 0 bases, with 13 bases between them. The CDR3 has 14 residues. CDR1 and CDR2 from the germline V gene are LNHDA and SQIVND (reference sequence). The CDR3 DNA is TGTGCCAGTCGAGGGGCGGGAGCTAACTATGGCTACACCTTC. It encodes CASRGAGANYGYTF.

The chain employs TRBV20-1 and TRBJ1-1, with TRBD1 matching over 7 bases. Germline CDR1 DFQATT, CDR2 SNEGSKA (reference sequence). V shed 3 bases, J shed 0 bases, and the junction held 7 bases outside the gene matches. The CDR3 is made up of 15 amino acids. CDR3 region: CSASGGTAMNTEAFF. CDR3 nucleotide sequence: TGCAGTGCTAGTGGCGGGACAGCAATGAACACTGAAGCTTTCTTT.

A note on this clone: Other DNA sequences in this specimen translate into the identical CDR3. The rearrangement joins TRBV5-1 to TRBJ1-1; D is undetermined. Per germline, CDR1 SGHRS and CDR2 YFSETQ. Trimming took 5 bases from V and 5 from J, leaving 7 bases between them. CDR3 length equals 11 residues. CDR3 loop: CASRESTEAFF. The CDR3 DNA is TGCGCCAGCAGGGAGAGTACTGAAGCTTTCTTT.

This chain uses TRBV6-5 with TRBJ1-5; 7 nucleotides agree with TRBD1. Trimming cost V 0 bases and J 7 bases; bases outside gene matches: 0. This CDR3 spans 13 amino acids. Per germline, CDR1 MNHEY and CDR2 SVGAGI. The DNA for the CDR3 is TGTGCCAGCAGTTACTCGACAGGGCAGCCCCAGCATTTT. Translated, it gives CASSYSTGQPQHF.

The rearrangement links TRBV19 to TRBJ1-2; 8 positions agree with TRBD1. Germline V gives CDR1 LNHDA, CDR2 SQIVND (reference sequence). With V trimmed by 7 bases and J by 4 bases, 11 bases remained unmatched. The CDR3 consists of 15 residues. The CDR3 coding sequence is TGTGCCAGTACCAAGGCGGGACAGGTGGGCTATGGCTACACCTTC. Amino acid sequence: CASTKAGQVGYGYTF.

The chain couples TRBV6-5 to TRBJ1-5; D gene unclear. In germline, CDR1 is MNHEY, CDR2 SVGAGI. This CDR3 contains 13 residues. Trimming took off 8 bases at V and 3 bases at J, with 11 bases between the two ends. CDR3 region: CASRSTYNQPQHF. CDR3 in DNA: TGTGCCAGCCGGAGCACCTACAATCAGCCCCAGCATTTT.

Here the CDR3 DNA reads TGTGCCAGCAGCCCCGCACAGGGCCCTGTAACTAATGAAAAACTGTTTTTT. Protein: CASSPAQGPVTNEKLFF. This rearrangement joins TRBV5-6 to TRBJ1-4; possibly TRBD1 for D (6 bases). Germline loops: CDR1 SGHDT, CDR2 YYEEEE. V lost 4 bases and J 1 base, leaving 17 bases between the germline ends. This CDR3 has 17 residues.